The 29 T cell receptor beta chains given below trace back to one sample, sequenced in a study of early stage breast cancer tumors. Clones were sequenced by immunoSEQ multiplex PCR, and TCRdb holds only the in-frame ones, with some missing. The sample consists of roughly 14,000 clones, 75% to 85% of them appearing once. The source material was normal breast tissue next to the tumor. The receptors stem from a person aged 45 to 60 with breast cancer.

The rearrangement links TRBV7-2 to TRBJ1-5; 9 positions match TRBD1. Trimming took 3 bases from V and 8 from J; bases not matched to a gene: 8. Germline V gene lookup returns CDR1 SGHTA and CDR2 FQGNSA. This CDR3 region has 15 residues. The DNA of the CDR3 is TGTGCCAGCAGCTTTAGGGGACAGGGTGCCGAGCCCCAGCATTTT. It is translated as CASSFRGQGAEPQHF.

The chain uses TRBV19 and TRBJ1-5; TRBD1 agrees at 8 bases. Per the germline V gene, CDR1 is LNHDA and CDR2 is SQIVND (reference sequence). The junction had 7 bases not matched to a gene; V was cut back by 3 bases and J by 6 bases. The CDR3 has 15 residues. CDR3 nucleotides: TGTGCCAGTAGTATGGGACAGGTCCGTAGTCAGCCCCAGCATTTT. As protein: CASSMGQVRSQPQHF.

The chain couples TRBV19 to TRBJ1-5; TRBD1 might be the D (5 bases). Germline V gene lookup returns CDR1 LNHDA and CDR2 SQIVND (reference sequence). The CDR3 loop spans 15 amino acids. Trimming removed 2 bases from V and 7 bases from J, with 15 bases in between. CDR3 region: CASSISTPPGQPQHF. CDR3 nucleotide sequence: TGTGCCAGTAGTATATCAACTCCCCCAGGGCAGCCCCAGCATTTT.

This clone turned up a few times. This rearrangement joins TRBV5-1 to TRBJ2-1, with 8 bases fitting TRBD2. With V trimmed by 6 bases and J by 8 bases, 10 bases remained unmatched. The CDR3 contains 14 residues. Germline CDR1 reads SGHRS; CDR2 reads YFSETQ. The CDR3 DNA sequence: TGCGCCAGCAATAGAGCGGGAGCTGGCTATGAGCAGTTCTTC. Protein sequence: CASNRAGAGYEQFF.

Concerning this clone: The junction departs from the called germline gene at one end, perhaps through a read error. The genes are TRBV7-7 and TRBJ2-1, with a possible D match to TRBD2 (7 bases). This CDR3 has 15 residues. Germline V lookup: CDR1 SSHAT, CDR2 FNYEAQ (reference sequence). The CDR3 coding sequence is TGTGCTAGCAGCTTAATAGGGGGGGGGTACAATGAGCAGTTCTTC. This gives the protein CASSLIGGGYNEQFF.

The chain employs TRBV15 and TRBJ2-7, with no clear D. This CDR3 is built from 15 residues. From germline, CDR1 is LNHNV and CDR2 YYDKDF (reference sequence). V was trimmed by 0 bases and J by 2 bases, leaving 11 bases between them. CDR3 coding DNA: TGTGCCACCAGCAGAGATAGGTGGGAAACCTACGAGCAGTACTTC. Protein: CATSRDRWETYEQYF.

The chain recombines TRBV5-1 with TRBJ1-4; D is possibly TRBD1 (6 bases). The CDR3 has 17 amino acids. The V end lost 4 bases, the J end lost 11 bases, and 27 bases lay between the germline ends. Germline lookup yields CDR1 SGHRS and CDR2 YFSETQ. As DNA, the CDR3 is TGCGCCAGCAGCCCAGGGTGGGACATCGAGAAGGCAGGGAAACTGTTTTTT. Protein: CASSPGWDIEKAGKLFF.

This sequence joins TRBV10-1 and TRBJ1-2; D is perhaps TRBD1 (6 bases). The CDR3 totals 13 residues. Trimming pared 1 base from V and 3 bases from J, leaving 6 bases between. Looked up from germline, CDR1 is WNHNN and CDR2 is SYGVQD (reference sequence). The CDR3 is CASSEYRDYGYTF. The DNA for the CDR3 is TGCGCCAGCAGTGAGTACAGGGACTATGGCTACACCTTC.

The rearrangement uses TRBV19 and TRBJ2-6, with 8 bases aligning to TRBD2. Trimming removed 4 bases from V and 0 bases from J; junction bases left unmatched: 2. Germline assignment: CDR1 LNHDA and CDR2 SQIVND (reference sequence). The CDR3 consists of 16 residues. The CDR3 here is CASSTAGASGANVLTF. The CDR3 DNA reads TGTGCCAGTAGTACAGCGGGGGCCTCTGGGGCCAACGTCCTGACTTTC. Complete variable domain (other parts from reference TRBV19 and TRBJ2-6): DGGITQSPKYLFRKEGQNVTLSCEQNLNHDAMYWYRQDPGQGLRLIYYSQIVNDFQKGDIAEGYSVSREKKESFPLTVTSAQKNPTAFYLCASSTAGASGANVLTFGAGSRLTVL.

The chain recombines TRBV2 with TRBJ2-2; weak D call: TRBD2 (5 bases). Germline V gene data show CDR1 as SNHLY and CDR2 as FYNNEI. The CDR3 has 12 amino acids. V lost 11 bases, J lost 3 bases, and 10 bases lay in between. The CDR3 sequence: CAGGLHTGELFF. DNA for the CDR3: TGTGCCGGAGGACTCCACACCGGGGAGCTGTTTTTT.

The chain uses TRBV6-5 and TRBJ2-3, with a possible D match to TRBD2 (6 bases). V was shortened by 7 bases and J by 4 bases, with 15 bases between the two germline ends. The CDR3 is 14 residues long. Germline CDR1 reads MNHEY; CDR2 reads SVGAGI. The CDR3 nucleotides are TGTGCCAGCACCCCAACTAGCAATCCAGATACGCAGTATTTT. This sequence encodes CASTPTSNPDTQYF.

This clone came up once. J is TRBJ2-4 and V is TRBV7-2, with a weak D call TRBD1 (6 bases). CDR1 and CDR2 from the germline V gene are SGHTA and FQGNSA. CDR3 size: 17 residues. V gave up 0 bases and J gave up 2 bases, with 14 bases separating them. CDR3 amino acids: CASSLAAGVGTKNIQYF. The DNA for the CDR3 is TGTGCCAGCAGCTTAGCGGCAGGGGTTGGGACCAAAAACATTCAGTACTTC.

The chain is built from TRBV7-9 and TRBJ2-4; D remains unclear. The V gene's germline CDR1 is SEHNR and CDR2 FQNEAQ (reference sequence). This CDR3 has 13 amino acids. The germline V and J ends were trimmed by 5 bases and 8 bases, with 13 bases remaining between them. CDR3 region: CASSTDPNDIQYF. The CDR3 DNA sequence: TGTGCCAGCAGCACCGACCCAAACGACATTCAGTACTTC.

The chain recombines TRBV19 with TRBJ2-5, with 7 bases fitting TRBD1. From germline, CDR1 is LNHDA and CDR2 SQIVND (reference sequence). The CDR3 runs 13 residues. V lost 6 bases and J lost 1; bases outside the gene matches: 2. The CDR3 is CASRNRGQETQYF. In DNA form, the CDR3 reads TGTGCCAGTAGGAACAGGGGCCAAGAGACCCAGTACTTC.

This chain uses TRBV4-3 with TRBJ1-3; 7 positions match TRBD1. The CDR3 is made up of 16 amino acids. The junction had 6 bases not matched to a gene; V was cut back by 0 bases and J by 4 bases. Germline CDR1 LGHNA, CDR2 YSLEER. The CDR3 DNA is TGCGCCAGCAGCCAAGACCCTCCAGGGGGAGGAAACACCATATATTTT. Translating it yields CASSQDPPGGGNTIYF.

V is TRBV5-8 and J is TRBJ2-1; 13 bases match TRBD2. Germline assignment: CDR1 SGHTS and CDR2 YDEGEE. This CDR3 comprises 16 residues. Unmatched junction bases numbered 8, after V lost 4 bases and J lost 7 bases. This chain's CDR3 is CASSTGLAGEWNEQFF. In DNA, the CDR3 is TGTGCCAGCAGCACTGGACTAGCGGGAGAATGGAATGAGCAGTTCTTC.

In its sample, this clone was seen a few times. The rearrangement links TRBV6-5 to TRBJ2-2; possibly TRBD1 for D (6 bases). The CDR3 length is 13 residues. The V end was cut by 6 bases, the J end by 4 bases, with 9 bases between. CDR1 is MNHEY, CDR2 SVGAGI, per germline. CDR3 sequence reads: CASRYRVTGELFF. The CDR3, as DNA: TGTGCCAGCAGGTACAGGGTCACCGGGGAGCTGTTTTTT.

V and J are TRBV7-2 and TRBJ1-6; TRBD1 aligns across 7 bases. The CDR3 covers 15 residues. Germline CDR1 is SGHTA and CDR2 is FQGNSA. Unmatched junction bases numbered 8, after V lost 0 bases and J lost 12 bases. The DNA of the CDR3 is TGTGCCAGCAGCTTAGCCTGGCCCCAGGGGGGACCCCTCCACTTT. Encoded protein: CASSLAWPQGGPLHF.

The chain uses TRBV6-6 and TRBJ2-1, with D hard to call. The V end lost 5 bases, the J end lost 9 bases, and 17 bases lay between the germline ends. Germline-derived CDR1 and CDR2 are MNHNY and SVGAGI (reference sequence). This CDR3 region has 14 residues. CDR3 residues: CASSPVTLGTEQFF. The DNA for the CDR3 is TGTGCCAGCAGTCCCGTGACTCTTGGAACTGAGCAGTTCTTC.

This chain uses TRBV7-9 with TRBJ2-7; D unclear. Germline lookup yields CDR1 SEHNR and CDR2 FQNEAQ (reference sequence). The CDR3 length is 12 residues. V was clipped by 1 base and J by 1 base, with 2 bases between them. The CDR3, as DNA: TGTGCCAGCAGCTTAGTTTCCTACGAGCAGTACTTC. Translated: CASSLVSYEQYF.

The rearrangement links TRBV5-1 to TRBJ2-5; the match to TRBD2 covers 9 bases. This CDR3 comprises 15 residues. CDR1 and CDR2 (germline): SGHRS, YFSETQ. With V trimmed by 9 bases and J by 1 base, 10 bases remained unmatched. The CDR3 loop reads CATPGGAGGQETQYF. The CDR3 DNA reads as TGCGCCACCCCGGGGGGAGCGGGGGGCCAAGAGACCCAGTACTTC.

V gene TRBV11-2 combines with J gene TRBJ2-5; D gene uncertain. The CDR3 runs to 14 residues. Per germline, CDR1 SGHAT and CDR2 FQNNGV. Trimming took 3 bases from V and 2 from J, leaving 10 bases between them. CDR3 nucleotide sequence: TGTGCCAGCAGCTTTGGGGATTATCAAGAGACCCAGTACTTC. The encoded protein is CASSFGDYQETQYF. Together with reference TRBV11-2 and TRBJ2-5, the CDR3 gives the full variable domain: EAGVAQSPRYKIIEKRQSVAFWCNPISGHATLYWYQQILGQGPKLLIQFQNNGVVDDSQLPKDRFSAERLKGVDSTLKIQPAKLEDSAVYLCASSFGDYQETQYFGPGTRLLVL.

The chain recombines TRBV5-4 with TRBJ2-3; 8 positions match TRBD1. The CDR3 totals 15 residues. V shed 1 base, J shed 5 bases, and the junction held 6 bases outside the gene matches. Per germline, CDR1 SGHNT and CDR2 YYREEE (reference sequence). CDR3: CASSLTGRGQDTQYF. DNA for the CDR3: TGTGCCAGCAGCTTGACGGGCAGGGGGCAAGATACGCAGTATTTT.

This clone was counted once. The V call is TRBV21-1, the J call TRBJ1-2; the table names TRBD1, a call not compared with the DNA. TRBV21-1 is noted as a pseudogene. CDR3 length equals 16 residues. The DNA of the CDR3 is TGTGCCAGCACCCAAGCGGAGGGGGCTATAAACTATGGCTACACCTTC. It specifies CASTQAEGAINYGYTF.

In its sample, this clone was seen a few times. The chain joins TRBV9 to TRBJ2-2; TRBD2 is a possible D gene (6 bases). In germline, CDR1 is SGDLS, CDR2 YYNGEE. The ends were cut back, 0 bases at V and 6 bases at J, with 6 bases in the middle. The CDR3 runs 13 residues. The CDR3 loop reads CASSVGGAGELFF. CDR3 DNA: TGTGCCAGCAGCGTAGGCGGGGCCGGGGAGCTGTTTTTT.

The CDR3 spells CASSLAGTGSSYNSPLHF. The CDR3 nucleotides are TGTGCCAGCAGCTTAGCGGGGACAGGGAGCTCCTATAATTCACCCCTCCACTTT. The chain links TRBV7-2 to TRBJ1-6; 9 bases map to TRBD1. Germline CDR1 SGHTA, CDR2 FQGNSA. Trimming cost V 0 bases and J 0 bases; bases outside gene matches: 3. The CDR3 spans 18 residues.

The gene calls are TRBV10-1 and TRBJ2-3; D is undetermined. Between the trimmed V and J ends, which lost 2 bases and 8 bases, there was a span of 14 bases. The CDR3 runs to 14 residues. CDR1 and CDR2 from the germline V gene are WNHNN and SYGVQD (reference sequence). This CDR3 is CASSEGLGSGTQYF. CDR3 DNA: TGCGCCAGCAGTGAGGGTCTAGGAAGTGGTACGCAGTATTTT.

The chain carries TRBV2 and TRBJ2-1, with D possibly matching TRBD1 (6 bases). The CDR3 is 14 residues long. Per the germline V gene, CDR1 is SNHLY and CDR2 is FYNNEI. The CDR3 nucleotides are TGTATCAGCAGTTTCAGGGGCAGGGTAGATGAGCAGTTCTTC. As protein: CISSFRGRVDEQFF. Drawing the rest from reference TRBV2 and TRBJ2-1, the complete variable domain is EPEVTQTPSHQVTQMGQEVILRCVPISNHLYFYWYRQILGQKVEFLVSFYNNEISEKSEIFDDQFSVERPDGSNFTLKIRSTKLEDSAMYFCISSFRGRVDEQFFGPGTRLTVL.

V usage is TRBV28 and J usage is TRBJ2-6, with 7 nucleotides matching TRBD1. The CDR3 consists of 19 residues. CDR1 and CDR2 (germline): MDHEN, SYDVKM. V dropped 6 bases and J dropped 0; count of bases not matched to a gene: 14. Written as DNA, the CDR3 is TGTGCCAGCAGACTAACCAGGGGGTTTAGGCACTCTGGGGCCAACGTCCTGACTTTC. Amino acids: CASRLTRGFRHSGANVLTF.